The clone carrying this T cell receptor beta chain appeared a few times. How the authors handled the data: Amplifying reference gene primers gave estimates of nucleated cell counts. Profiling relied on immunoSEQ multiplex PCR, and the TCRdb table lists in-frame clones only, not all of them. The V and J calls and clone size come from that table; D and trimming were worked out from the DNA. The table lists around 200,000 clones, roughly nine tenths of them singletons. V was shortened by 7 bases and J by 3 bases, with 13 bases between the two germline ends. This CDR3 is built from 14 residues. Germline CDR1 and CDR2: MNHEY and SVGAGI. These data come from a study of blood T cell repertoires in COVID-19. At the level of the study: Specimens from acute and convalescent COVID-19 originated in the United States, Italy and Spain. In each case, the material was cDNA or gDNA derived from T cells, B-cell-depleted T cells, or PBMCs.

While infection was still active, Seattle patients were enrolled and then followed longitudinally. The chain couples TRBV6-5 to TRBJ1-5; D ambiguous. The TCR was taken from a woman aged 60-75 years with COVID-19, enrolled during active disease. Sequencing input: peripheral blood. Written as DNA, the CDR3 is TGTGCCAGCATAGAGGGAGCCTCCAATCAGCCCCAGCATTTT. Its translation is CASIEGASNQPQHF.